Below are 5 T cell receptor beta chains sequenced from a single sample in a study of T cell repertoires in ileal Crohn's disease. Specified time point: neoterminal ileum biopsy at postoperative endoscopy, about 6 months after surgery. Data came from immunoSEQ multiplex PCR; TCRdb stores just in-frame clones and leaves some out. The sample lists roughly 5,300 clones; about four fifths were seen once. Material for sequencing was ileal tissue. The source of these receptors is an adult with Crohn's disease.

The chain carries TRBV5-1 and TRBJ2-6; D might be TRBD1 (5 bases). The germline V gene has CDR1 SGHRS and CDR2 YFSETQ. The CDR3 has 16 residues. V dropped 1 base and J dropped 0 bases, with 8 bases sitting between them. In nucleotides, the CDR3 is TGCGCCAGCAGCTTGACAGGCCACTCTGGGGCCAACGTCCTGACTTTC. This gives the protein CASSLTGHSGANVLTF.

In its sample, this clone was seen a few times. Different DNA sequences within this sample yield the same CDR3. The chain couples TRBV5-8 to TRBJ2-5; no definite D call. The V gene's germline CDR1 is SGHTS and CDR2 YDEGEE. The V end lost 0 bases, the J end lost 0 bases, and 9 bases lay between the germline ends. This CDR3 spans 15 amino acids. Here the CDR3 reads CASSLVDRNQETQYF. CDR3 bases: TGTGCCAGCAGCTTGGTAGATAGAAACCAAGAGACCCAGTACTTC.

This clone was counted once. This chain links TRBV10-3 with TRBJ1-4, with a weak D call TRBD1 (5 bases). Between the trimmed V and J ends, which lost 11 bases and 5 bases, there was a span of 15 bases. Looked up from germline, CDR1 is ENHRY and CDR2 is SYGVKD. The CDR3 loop spans 13 amino acids. CDR3 nucleotide sequence: TGTGCCTCGCCGGGACGGTTAAATGAAAAACTGTTTTTT. Translation gives CASPGRLNEKLFF.

The chain links TRBV19 to TRBJ2-5; no definite D call. Gene TRBJ2-7 matches the end of the DNA better, so the J call may be wrong. The CDR3 extends over 14 amino acids. Looked up from germline, CDR1 is LNHDA and CDR2 is SQIVND (reference sequence). CDR3 DNA: TGTGCCAGTAGTCTGAGAGTAGTCTCCTACGAGCAGTACTTC. Its protein is CASSLRVVSYEQYF.

The rearrangement links TRBV6-5 to TRBJ1-6, with TRBD1 as a possible D gene (6 bases). The ends were cut back, 5 bases at V and 5 bases at J, with 10 bases in the middle. The CDR3 loop spans 14 amino acids. CDR1 is MNHEY, CDR2 SVGAGI, per germline. The CDR3 nucleotides are TGTGCCAGCAGTGGACAGCAGAATAATTCACCCCTCCACTTT. It translates to CASSGQQNNSPLHF.